The 8 T cell receptor beta chains presented below share a single source sample, sequenced in a study of CD4 T cells in relation to SARS-CoV-2 and coronaviruses. These receptors have no identified antigens. Libraries were prepared by immunoSEQ multiplex PCR; TCRdb keeps only in-frame clonotypes and omits some of them. The sample includes more than 35,000 clones, over 70% of them seen just once. Sequencing used memory CD4+ T cells from PBMCs, cultured in vitro. The receptor set was obtained from an adult with COVID-19.

This sequence joins TRBV15 and TRBJ2-5, with 7 positions matching TRBD2. J was trimmed by 5 bases and V by 0 bases; bases with no gene match: 12. CDR1 is LNHNV and CDR2 is YYDKDF in the germline V gene (reference sequence). The CDR3 sequence is 17 residues long. The CDR3 region is CATSRERGGSILETQYF. DNA of the CDR3: TGTGCCACCAGCAGAGAAAGGGGCGGGAGCATACTCGAGACCCAGTACTTC.

This chain links TRBV7-2 with TRBJ2-1; unclear D gene. The CDR3 runs to 13 residues. The V gene's germline CDR1 is SGHTA and CDR2 FQGNSA. V was cut by 5 bases and J by 5 bases, with 10 bases left in between. CDR3 sequence: CASSLMGHNEQFF. The CDR3 DNA follows: TGTGCCAGCAGCCTGATGGGCCACAATGAGCAGTTCTTC. Based on the CDR3 plus reference TRBV7-2 and TRBJ2-1, the full variable domain is GAGVSQSPSNKVTEKGKDVELRCDPISGHTALYWYRQSLGQGLEFLIYFQGNSAPDKSGLPSDRFSAERTGGSVSTLTIQRTQQEDSAVYLCASSLMGHNEQFFGPGTRLTVL.

V gene TRBV4-2 combines with J gene TRBJ2-3, with D uncertain. Germline V gene lookup returns CDR1 LGHNA and CDR2 YNFKEQ. V was trimmed by 0 bases and J by 4 bases, leaving 11 bases between them. This CDR3 comprises 15 residues. CDR3 sequence (DNA): TGTGCCAGCAGCCAAGATTTCCAGGTGCCAGATACGCAGTATTTT. As protein: CASSQDFQVPDTQYF.

This chain links TRBV2 with TRBJ2-7; D uncertain. The CDR3 extends over 12 amino acids. Germline CDR1 reads SNHLY; CDR2 reads FYNNEI. The V end lost 4 bases, the J end lost 8 bases, and 12 bases lay between the germline ends. The CDR3 nucleotides read TGTGCCAGCAGTGCCCCCGGGCGGAAGCAGTACTTC. Amino acids: CASSAPGRKQYF.

This clone was recorded only once. The rearrangement uses TRBV9 and TRBJ2-3, with 9 bases fitting TRBD1. Per the germline V gene, CDR1 is SGDLS and CDR2 is YYNGEE. V lost 9 bases to trimming and J lost 3 bases; unmatched junction nucleotides: 5. The CDR3 spans 13 residues. The CDR3 spells CATGTGMTDTQYF. Written as DNA, the CDR3 is TGTGCCACCGGGACAGGGATGACAGATACGCAGTATTTT.

There are a few counts of this clone. The chain is built from TRBV10-3 and TRBJ2-1; TRBD2 is a possible D gene (5 bases). CDR1 is ENHRY and CDR2 is SYGVKD in the germline V gene. The V and J ends lost 5 bases and 7 bases respectively, with 15 bases between them. The CDR3 consists of 14 residues. DNA of the CDR3: TGTGCCATCAGTCCACTAGATAATAGGAATGAGCAGTTCTTC. This translates into CAISPLDNRNEQFF.

This chain joins TRBV3-1 (or the pseudogene TRBV3-2) and TRBJ2-5; tentatively, D is TRBD1 (5 bases). The CDR3 loop spans 14 amino acids. Per germline, CDR1 LGHDT and CDR2 YNNKEL (reference sequence). V lost 4 bases and J lost 2, with 11 bases in between. The CDR3 DNA sequence: TGTGCCAGCAGCCTTCGACAGTCACAAGAGACCCAGTACTTC. Translation: CASSLRQSQETQYF.

The CDR3 loop is CASSLEGGRGNSPLHF. The CDR3 DNA reads as TGTGCCAGCAGCTTAGAAGGGGGCCGTGGTAATTCACCCCTCCACTTT. The chain joins TRBV7-9 to TRBJ1-6; TRBD1 agrees at 7 bases. Germline V gene sequence: CDR1 SEHNR, CDR2 FQNEAQ (reference sequence). This CDR3 is 16 amino acids long. Losses at the gene ends were 1 base for V and 6 bases for J; bases not matched to a gene: 6.